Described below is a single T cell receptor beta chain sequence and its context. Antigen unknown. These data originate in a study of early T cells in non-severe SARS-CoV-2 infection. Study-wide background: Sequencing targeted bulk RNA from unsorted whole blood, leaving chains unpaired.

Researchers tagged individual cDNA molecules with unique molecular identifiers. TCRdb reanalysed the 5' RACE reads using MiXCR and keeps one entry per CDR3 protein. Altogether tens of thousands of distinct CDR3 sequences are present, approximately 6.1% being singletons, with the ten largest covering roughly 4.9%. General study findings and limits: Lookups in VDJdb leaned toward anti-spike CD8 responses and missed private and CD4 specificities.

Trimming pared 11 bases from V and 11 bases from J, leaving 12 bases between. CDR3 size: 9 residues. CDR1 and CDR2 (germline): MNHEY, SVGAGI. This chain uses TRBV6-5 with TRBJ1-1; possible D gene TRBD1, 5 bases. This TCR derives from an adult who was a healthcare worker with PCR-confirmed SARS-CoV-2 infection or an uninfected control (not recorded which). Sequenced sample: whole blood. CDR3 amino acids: CAPRENAFF. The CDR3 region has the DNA TGTGCCCCCAGGGAGAATGCTTTCTTT.